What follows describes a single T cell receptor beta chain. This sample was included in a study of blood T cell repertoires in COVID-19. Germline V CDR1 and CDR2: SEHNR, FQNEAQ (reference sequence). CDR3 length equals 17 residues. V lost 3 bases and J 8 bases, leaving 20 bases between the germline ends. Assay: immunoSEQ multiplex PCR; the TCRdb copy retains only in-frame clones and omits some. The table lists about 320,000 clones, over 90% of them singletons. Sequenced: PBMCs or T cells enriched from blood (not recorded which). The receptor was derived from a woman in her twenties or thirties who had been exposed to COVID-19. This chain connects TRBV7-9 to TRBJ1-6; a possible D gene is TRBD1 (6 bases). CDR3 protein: CASSFLPGHQRYSPLHF. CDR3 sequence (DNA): TGTGCCAGCAGCTTTTTACCGGGACACCAAAGGTATTCACCCCTCCACTTT.